This T cell receptor (beta chain) was sequenced for a study of CD8 T cells in ankylosing spondylitis. TCRdb re-called the 5' RACE reads through MiXCR, storing one row per CDR3 protein. Of 200,000 to 300,000 distinct CDR3 sequences listed, 10% are singletons. CDR3 length equals 14 residues. Germline V gene data show CDR1 as SNHLY and CDR2 as FYNNEI. Trimming cost V 4 bases and J 6 bases; bases outside gene matches: 7. Regarding the study as a whole: Reportedly, significant enrichment of disease-linked clones occurred in matched ankylosing spondylitis synovial fluid.

A note on this clonotype: Its antigen is not known.

This TCR was sampled from a male donor with ankylosing spondylitis or in good health (not recorded which). The chain couples TRBV2 to TRBJ2-3, with TRBD2 identical over 7 bases. The sequencing sample was made of blood, either unsorted or a sorted T cell fraction (not recorded which). In nucleotides, the CDR3 is TGTGCCAGCAGTGCTAGCAGGGAGGGCGATACGCAGTATTTT. It translates to CASSASREGDTQYF.